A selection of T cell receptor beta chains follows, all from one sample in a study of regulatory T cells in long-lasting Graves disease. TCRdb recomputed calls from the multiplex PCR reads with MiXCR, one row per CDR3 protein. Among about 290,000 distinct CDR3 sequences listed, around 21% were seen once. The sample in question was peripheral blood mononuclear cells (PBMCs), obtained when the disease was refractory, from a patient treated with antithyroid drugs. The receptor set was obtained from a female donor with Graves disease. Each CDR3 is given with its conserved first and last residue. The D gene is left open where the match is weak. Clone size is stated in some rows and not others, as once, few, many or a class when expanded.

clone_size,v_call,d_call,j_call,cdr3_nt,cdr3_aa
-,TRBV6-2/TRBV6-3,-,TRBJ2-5,TGTGCCAGCAGTGGCTGGGGGAGGGGGGATCAAGAGACCCAGTACTTC,CASSGWGRGDQETQYF
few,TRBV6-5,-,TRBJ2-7,TGTGCCAGCAGTTACGTTGGGGGCTACGAGCAGTACTTC,CASSYVGGYEQYF
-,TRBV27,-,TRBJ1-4,TGTGCCAGCAGTGGCAGGCCCCAGCTGTTTTTT,CASSGRPQLFF
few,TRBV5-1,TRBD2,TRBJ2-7,TGCGCCAGCAGCTTGGACCCTAGCGGAGTTGTTGTCAGCTACGAGCAGTACTTC,CASSLDPSGVVVSYEQYF
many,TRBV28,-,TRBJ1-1,TGTGCCAGCAGTCTACACCTTAGGACAGCGAACACTGAAGCTTTCTTT,CASSLHLRTANTEAFF
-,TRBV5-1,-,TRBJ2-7,TGCGCCAGCAGCTTCCCAGGGATCGACGAGCAGTACTTC,CASSFPGIDEQYF
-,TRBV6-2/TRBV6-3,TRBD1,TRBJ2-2,TGTGCCAGCCGTAGGGGGACAGAAGGCACCGGGGAGCTGTTTTTT,CASRRGTEGTGELFF
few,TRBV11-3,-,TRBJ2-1,TGTGCCAGCAGCTTGTCAGCAGGCCGTGAGCAGTTCTTC,CASSLSAGREQFF
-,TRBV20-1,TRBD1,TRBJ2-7,TGCAGTGCTAGATTGGCAGGGGGCGTCTACGAGCAGTACTTC,CSARLAGGVYEQYF
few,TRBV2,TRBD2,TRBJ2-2,TGTGCCAGCAGCATAGCGGGAGTCTCCACCGGGGAGCTGTTTTTT,CASSIAGVSTGELFF
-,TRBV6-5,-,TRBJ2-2,TGTGCCAGCAGTTCATGGGCCGGTACCGGGGAGCTGTTTTTT,CASSSWAGTGELFF
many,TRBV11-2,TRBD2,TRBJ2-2,TGTGCCAGCAGCTCGGGAGGGCCTGGTTCGGGGGAGCTGTTTTTT,CASSSGGPGSGELFF
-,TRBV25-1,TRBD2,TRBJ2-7,TGTGCCAGCAGTGAACTAGCGGGATCCTACCCCCAGTACTTC,CASSELAGSYPQYF
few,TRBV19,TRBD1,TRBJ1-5,TGTGCCAGTGGTGGGCAGGGGGATCAGCCCCAGCATTTT,CASGGQGDQPQHF
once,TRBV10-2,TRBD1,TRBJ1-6,TGCGCCAGCAGTGTCATGGGACAGCAGAATTCACCCCTCCACTTT,CASSVMGQQNSPLHF
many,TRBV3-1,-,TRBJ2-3,TGTGCCAGCAGCCAAGGCGGCACAGATACGCAGTATTTT,CASSQGGTDTQYF
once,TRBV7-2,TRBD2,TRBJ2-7,TGTGCCAGCAGCCACGGGTGGGTAGCGGGAGACGAGCAGTACTTC,CASSHGWVAGDEQYF
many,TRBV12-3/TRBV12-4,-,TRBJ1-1,TGTGCCAGCAGTTTATTAAGAGGGGCTGAAGCTTTCTTT,CASSLLRGAEAFF
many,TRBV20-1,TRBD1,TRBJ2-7,TGCAGTGCCGTAGAACAGGGGACCTACGAGCAGTACTTC,CSAVEQGTYEQYF
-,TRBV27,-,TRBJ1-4,TGTGCCAGCAGTACCAGGGGAGCAACTAATGAAAAACTGTTTTTT,CASSTRGATNEKLFF
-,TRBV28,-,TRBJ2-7,TGTGCCAGCAGTACCGACTACTCCCCCTACGAGCAGTACTTC,CASSTDYSPYEQYF
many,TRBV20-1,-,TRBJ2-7,TGCAGTGCTAGAAGAGACGGAACCTACGAGCAGTACTTC,CSARRDGTYEQYF
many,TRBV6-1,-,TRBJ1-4,TGTGCCAGCAGGCCAGGGCCAACTAATGAAAAACTGTTTTTT,CASRPGPTNEKLFF
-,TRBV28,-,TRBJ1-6,TGTGCCAGCAGTTTGGGGTGGGTCGGCTCCTATAATTCACCCCTCCACTTT,CASSLGWVGSYNSPLHF
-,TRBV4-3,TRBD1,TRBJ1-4,TGCGCCAACAGCCAATCCGGGACAGGGAGTGAAAAACTGTTTTTT,CANSQSGTGSEKLFF
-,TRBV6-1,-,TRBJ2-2,TGTGCCAGCAGCGATGCCGGGGAGCTGTTTTTT,CASSDAGELFF
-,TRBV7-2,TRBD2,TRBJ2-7,TGTGCCAGCAGCTATATGACTAGCAGCTACGAGCAGTACTTC,CASSYMTSSYEQYF
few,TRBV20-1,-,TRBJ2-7,TGCAGTGTTACGGTGCCAGGGCGATACGAGCAGTACTTC,CSVTVPGRYEQYF
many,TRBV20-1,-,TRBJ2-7,TGCAGTGCTAGAGGCGTCGGCTCACGCTTGACCGAGCAGTACTTC,CSARGVGSRLTEQYF
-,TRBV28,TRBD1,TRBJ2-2,TGTGCCAGCAGTTTATCACAGGGGGCATACTACACCGGGGAGCTGTTTTTT,CASSLSQGAYYTGELFF
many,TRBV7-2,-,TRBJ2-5,TGTGCCAGCAGCTTAGGGGACCACCAAGAGACCCAGTACTTC,CASSLGDHQETQYF
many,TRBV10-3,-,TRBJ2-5,TGTGCCATCAGTGACGACGGGGTTGCGTTGGAGACCCAGTACTTC,CAISDDGVALETQYF
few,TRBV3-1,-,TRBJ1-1,TGTGCCACCCGGGACATCTTGGACACTGAAGCTTTCTTT,CATRDILDTEAFF
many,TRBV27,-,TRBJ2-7,TGTGCCAGCAGGGACGACTACTACGAGCAGTACTTC,CASRDDYYEQYF
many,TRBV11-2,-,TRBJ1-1,TGTGCCAGCAGCTTAGTCTTAAAGAACACTGAAGCTTTCTTT,CASSLVLKNTEAFF
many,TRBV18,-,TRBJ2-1,TGTGCCAGCAGTGACAGCTCCTACAATGAGCAGTTCTTC,CASSDSSYNEQFF
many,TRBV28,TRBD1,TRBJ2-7,TGTGCCAGCAGTCCCGGGACAGGTCCTGAGCAGTACTTC,CASSPGTGPEQYF